The rows below give T cell receptor beta chains drawn from one sample of a study of blood T cells in healthy people across ages. TCRdb reanalysed the 5' RACE reads using MiXCR and keeps one entry per CDR3 protein. This sample has over a million distinct CDR3 sequences, with under 45% found just once. The sample was blood. These receptors originate from a woman aged 55-70 years in good health. Each CDR3 is given with its conserved first and last residue. Fields, in order: D gene, clone size, V gene, J gene, CDR3 DNA, CDR3 protein. D genes are given only for firm matches. The listing skips clone size in some rows; elsewhere it reads once, few, many or a size class.

.	.	TRBV5-1	TRBJ2-7	TGCGCCAGCAGCTTGGGGACATGGGACAACGAGCAGTACTTC	CASSLGTWDNEQYF
TRBD1	.	TRBV27	TRBJ2-1	TGTGCCAGCAGTTTATTTTACAGGGGGATGGACAATGAGCAGTTCTTC	CASSLFYRGMDNEQFF
.	few	TRBV6-6	TRBJ2-3	TGTGCCAGCAGTTACACAGGGCTAGATACGCAGTATTTT	CASSYTGLDTQYF
TRBD2	many	TRBV20-1	TRBJ2-3	TGCAGTGCCTCGCCGGGGGGGGGCGCAGATACGCAGTATTTT	CSASPGGGADTQYF
.	.	TRBV9	TRBJ2-7	TGTGCCAGCAGCCTAGACACTGGGGGCCTCAAGAGGGGCGAGCAGTACTTC	CASSLDTGGLKRGEQYF
TRBD2	.	TRBV20-1	TRBJ2-7	TGCAGTGCTAGTCGGGAGGGAGCCGTCTACGAGCAGTACTTC	CSASREGAVYEQYF
TRBD1	.	TRBV7-2	TRBJ2-4	TGTGCCAGCAGCGCGACGGACAGGACTCTAGCCAAAAACATTCAGTACTTC	CASSATDRTLAKNIQYF
.	.	TRBV5-1	TRBJ2-5	TGCGCCAGCAGCTTGGATGAGGAGACCCAGAACTTC	CASSLDEETQNF
TRBD1	.	TRBV9	TRBJ2-1	TGTGCCAGCAGCGAGACCGGGACAGGGGTAAATGAGCAGTTCTTC	CASSETGTGVNEQFF
.	.	TRBV6-1	TRBJ1-2	TGTGCCAGCATTGAAAACTATGGCTACACCTTC	CASIENYGYTF
.	.	TRBV7-4	TRBJ2-1	TGTGCCAGCACCCTTAAGGGGGCGATAGGGGCGGGAGTACGGCGCAATGAGCAGTTCTTC	CASTLKGAIGAGVRRNEQFF
TRBD2	few	TRBV20-1	TRBJ2-1	TGCAGTGCTAGTGTAGGATTGGGGGGGTTCGGCAATGAGCAGTTCTTC	CSASVGLGGFGNEQFF
.	.	TRBV13	TRBJ1-6	TGTGCCAGCAGCTCCGGCCCTGCCCGTAATTCACCCCTCCACTTT	CASSSGPARNSPLHF
.	.	TRBV14	TRBJ2-5	TGTGCCAGCAGCCAAGATCGTGCAGGGGGGCGGGAGACCCAGTACTTC	CASSQDRAGGRETQYF
TRBD1	many	TRBV9	TRBJ2-6	TGTGCCAGCGTGGGACAGGGGTCTGGGGCCAACGTCCTGACTTTC	CASVGQGSGANVLTF